This T cell receptor beta chain emerged from a study of OX40 agonist ivuxolimab in advanced cancers. Across the study: An anti-OX40 (CD134) antibody with agonistic activity, ivuxolimab, was administered to patients.

The protocol was immunoSEQ multiplex PCR, while the TCRdb copy is restricted to in-frame clones and leaves out a portion. The sample holds more than 85,000 clones, 91% seen once. Deletions cut 8 bases from V and 4 bases from J, with 11 bases between. CDR3 size: 12 residues. Germline CDR1 reads MNHNY; CDR2 reads SVGAGI (reference sequence). This clone was observed a handful of times. Its antigen is not known. Study-level results: CD8+ T cells (on average) carried more expanded clones than CD4+ T cells.

Blood was sampled at baseline, cycle 4 day 1, and cycle 7 day 1. The rearrangement joins TRBV6-6 to TRBJ1-1; D unresolved. Specimen: CD4+ or CD8+ T cells sorted from blood, collected in a trial of the OX40 agonist ivuxolimab. The TCR sequence derives from an adult with an advanced solid tumor such as melanoma, head and neck, liver or kidney cancer. The CDR3 here is CASSRTGTEAFF. The CDR3 DNA reads as TGTGCCAGCTCCCGGACGGGCACTGAAGCTTTCTTT.